Listed below are T cell receptor beta chains from one sample, sequenced in a study of cytomegalovirus exposure and HLA in healthy donors. Produced via immunoSEQ multiplex PCR; TCRdb's table is partial and in-frame only. This sample yields tens of thousands of clones, of which approximately 94% are seen a single time; 4% to 5.5% belongs to the top ten. What was sequenced was PBMCs. The receptor source for this set is a man younger than 35 in good health and CMV-seropositive. CDR3s include the opening cysteine and the closing phenylalanine or tryptophan. D genes are given only for firm matches. Clone size is stated in some rows and not others, as once, few, many or a class when expanded.

V gene	D gene	clone size	J gene	CDR3 protein	CDR3 DNA
TRBV19	TRBD1	.	TRBJ1-1	CASSIQGAGTEAFF	TGTGCCAGTAGTATCCAGGGGGCGGGCACTGAAGCTTTCTTT
TRBV29-1	.	.	TRBJ2-1	CSVELASNEQFF	TGCAGCGTTGAGTTGGCCTCCAATGAGCAGTTCTTC
TRBV5-1	TRBD2	.	TRBJ2-7	CASSSLTSGVRDEQYF	TGCGCCAGCAGCTCCCTGACTAGCGGGGTTCGGGACGAGCAGTACTTC
TRBV12-5	TRBD2	.	TRBJ2-2	CASGLVPAFSSGGDTGELFF	TGTGCTAGTGGTTTGGTACCCGCTTTCTCGTCGGGAGGCGACACCGGGGAGCTGTTTTTT
TRBV28	.	.	TRBJ2-2	CASSLVEHTGELFF	TGTGCCAGCAGTTTAGTAGAACACACCGGGGAGCTGTTTTTT
TRBV7-9	.	.	TRBJ1-4	CASSLVFDSPEGGEKLFF	TGTGCCAGCAGCTTAGTGTTTGACAGCCCGGAGGGTGGTGAAAAACTGTTTTTT
TRBV5-6	TRBD1	.	TRBJ2-7	CASSNYRDRGSYEQYF	TGTGCCAGCAGCAACTACAGGGACAGGGGTTCCTACGAGCAGTACTTC
TRBV2	.	.	TRBJ2-1	CASSRDTVSSYNEQFF	TGTGCCAGCAGTAGGGACACCGTGAGCTCCTACAATGAGCAGTTCTTC
TRBV6-4	TRBD2	.	TRBJ2-1	CASSPGTSGSGFYNEQFF	TGTGCCAGCAGTCCCGGGACTAGCGGGAGTGGGTTCTACAATGAGCAGTTCTTC
TRBV6-6	TRBD1	.	TRBJ1-5	CASSYTTGNSNQPQHF	TGTGCCAGCAGTTACACGACAGGGAATAGCAATCAGCCCCAGCATTTT
TRBV19	TRBD1	.	TRBJ1-4	CASRNGDRGEKLFF	TGTGCCAGTAGAAATGGGGACAGAGGAGAAAAACTGTTTTTT
TRBV9	.	.	TRBJ2-2	CASSVCGCLRQSNTGELFF	TGTGCCAGCAGCGTATGCGGATGTTTGCGCCAAAGCAACACCGGGGAGCTGTTTTTT
TRBV2	TRBD1	.	TRBJ1-1	CASSVFGTGDEAFF	TGTGCCAGCAGTGTCTTCGGGACAGGGGATGAAGCTTTCTTT
TRBV27	TRBD1	.	TRBJ2-7	CASSPGQVRREQYF	TGTGCCAGCAGTCCAGGACAGGTTAGAAGGGAGCAGTACTTC
TRBV14	.	.	TRBJ1-3	CASSEKVWSSGNTIYF	TGTGCCAGCAGCGAAAAGGTCTGGAGCTCTGGAAACACCATATATTTT
TRBV20-1	.	.	TRBJ2-1	CSARYNEQFF	TGCAGCGCGCGCTACAATGAGCAGTTCTTC
TRBV12-5	TRBD1	.	TRBJ1-1	CASGTETGDRGLKTEAFF	TGTGCTAGTGGCACAGAAACTGGGGACAGGGGGCTGAAGACTGAAGCTTTCTTT
TRBV6-1	TRBD1	.	TRBJ2-7	CASSPRGPAEQYF	TGTGCCAGCAGCCCCAGGGGGCCGGCCGAGCAGTACTTC
TRBV6-1	.	.	TRBJ1-6	CASRSGQYNSPLHF	TGTGCCAGCAGGTCGGGACAATATAATTCACCCCTCCACTTT
TRBV7-2	TRBD2	few	TRBJ2-5	CASSRTSGGLGETQYF	TGTGCCAGCAGCCGGACTAGCGGGGGACTGGGGGAGACCCAGTACTTC
TRBV30	TRBD1	.	TRBJ2-1	CAWNRDRGYNEQFF	TGTGCCTGGAACCGGGACAGGGGATACAATGAGCAGTTCTTC
TRBV5-6	.	.	TRBJ1-1	CASFWQNTEAFF	TGTGCCAGCTTTTGGCAGAACACTGAAGCTTTCTTT
TRBV11-3	TRBD1	.	TRBJ2-5	CASSLGWHGTGYRETQYF	TGTGCCAGCAGCTTAGGGTGGCACGGGACAGGGTATCGGGAGACCCAGTACTTC
TRBV7-3	TRBD1	many	TRBJ1-5	CASSLTRQGVGQPQHF	TGTGCCAGCAGCTTAACGAGACAGGGGGTCGGTCAGCCCCAGCATTTT
TRBV7-2	TRBD1	.	TRBJ2-1	CASSEPGQGQYNEQFF	TGTGCCAGCAGCGAACCGGGACAGGGGCAATACAATGAGCAGTTCTTC
TRBV7-2	TRBD2	.	TRBJ2-1	CASSFKGSGGGGEQFF	TGTGCCAGCAGCTTCAAGGGTAGCGGGGGGGGCGGTGAGCAGTTCTTC
TRBV28	.	.	TRBJ2-7	CASSLATDYEQYF	TGTGCCAGCAGTTTAGCGACAGACTACGAGCAGTACTTC
TRBV7-2	.	.	TRBJ2-5	CASSQDTPPWETQYF	TGTGCCAGCAGCCAGGACACTCCCCCCTGGGAGACCCAGTACTTC
TRBV7-9	TRBD1	.	TRBJ1-4	CASSLVGAFGTGDEKLFF	TGTGCCAGCAGCTTAGTAGGGGCTTTTGGGACAGGGGATGAAAAACTGTTTTTT
TRBV6-1	.	.	TRBJ1-6	CASKVQPGTPLHF	TGTGCCAGCAAAGTCCAGCCCGGGACACCCCTCCACTTT
TRBV30	.	.	TRBJ1-4	CAWRRFLTRNEKLFF	TGTGCCTGGAGGCGTTTTTTAACCCGAAATGAAAAACTGTTTTTT
TRBV4-1	.	few	TRBJ2-7	CASSQDEGVFYEQYF	TGCGCCAGCAGCCAAGATGAAGGAGTATTCTACGAGCAGTACTTC
TRBV30	TRBD2	.	TRBJ2-1	CAWSEGAGGNEQFF	TGTGCCTGGAGTGAAGGAGCGGGGGGCAATGAGCAGTTCTTC
TRBV30	TRBD2	.	TRBJ2-1	CAWSRLAGGYNEQFF	TGTGCCTGGAGCCGACTAGCGGGGGGCTACAATGAGCAGTTCTTC
TRBV5-4	TRBD2	.	TRBJ2-7	CASSLTSGSHEQYF	TGTGCCAGCAGCTTGACTAGCGGGAGCCACGAGCAGTACTTC
TRBV27	.	.	TRBJ1-2	CASSLKSGHNYGYTF	TGTGCCAGCAGTTTAAAATCGGGACACAACTATGGCTACACCTTC
TRBV6-6	.	once	TRBJ2-2	CASSYVSGDGELFF	TGTGCCAGCAGTTACGTATCAGGCGACGGGGAGCTGTTTTTT
TRBV18	.	.	TRBJ2-1	CASSPSGAYNEQFF	TGTGCCAGCTCACCATCGGGGGCCTACAATGAGCAGTTCTTC
TRBV28	.	.	TRBJ1-1	CASTSRQGQAFF	TGTGCCAGCACCTCAAGGCAGGGGCAAGCTTTCTTT
TRBV12-5	.	.	TRBJ2-5	CASGFGIRKAETQYF	TGTGCTAGTGGTTTCGGGATAAGGAAGGCCGAGACCCAGTACTTC
TRBV28	TRBD1	.	TRBJ1-5	CASSPRTGINNQPQHF	TGTGCCAGCAGTCCTCGGACAGGGATAAACAATCAGCCCCAGCATTTT